This T cell receptor (beta chain) is drawn from a study of response to subunit inactivated influenza vaccine. Regarding the study as a whole: A suggestion made by the authors is that each seasonal influenza vaccination recruits few new T cells.

This clonotype was seen ten or more times. Its antigen is undetermined. The V and J ends lost 7 bases and 0 bases respectively, with 13 bases between them. The CDR3 is 13 residues long. Germline V CDR1 and CDR2: DFQATT, SNEGSKA (reference sequence). TCRdb reanalysed the RT-PCR reads using MiXCR and keeps one entry per CDR3 protein. The top ten clones hold 6% to 8% of a sample with about 700,000 distinct CDR3 sequences, around 14% of them seen once. The sequence derives from a man in his fifties who received an inactivated influenza vaccine. Sequenced here: PBMCs from blood, sampled 14 days before vaccination. The rearrangement joins TRBV20-1 to TRBJ2-7, with D possibly called TRBD1 or TRBD2 (5 bases each). CDR3 in amino acids: CSVPGRNSYEQYF. CDR3 DNA: TGCAGTGTTCCGGGGCGGAACTCCTACGAGCAGTACTTC.